This T cell receptor (beta chain) is from a study of T cell changes during pregnancy in multiple sclerosis. Method: immunoSEQ multiplex PCR; TCRdb's copy keeps in-frame clones and lacks some. The sample lists roughly 77,000 clones, 80% to 95% occurring once. Germline CDR1 and CDR2: MNHEY and SMNVEV (reference sequence). V gave up 6 bases and J gave up 0 bases, with 8 bases separating them. This CDR3 contains 13 residues. The sequence derives from a female donor with multiple sclerosis, enrolled in a pregnancy study. The sequencing here drew on peripheral blood, taken in the second trimester of pregnancy. The chain combines TRBV27 with TRBJ1-2; unclear D gene. The CDR3 is CASSDTPNYGYTF. The CDR3 bases are TGTGCCAGCAGCGACACGCCTAACTATGGCTACACCTTC.